The entry that follows covers one TCR beta chain sequence. The antigen remains undetermined. Researchers took RNA transcripts and amplified the TCR beta CDR3 regions from them. The HTBI primer set drove a first-round RT-PCR of the TCR CDR3. TCRdb itself ran the multiplex PCR reads through MiXCR, one entry per CDR3 protein. The data show 640,000 or so distinct CDR3 sequences, with under 15% seen just once and about 3.9% held by the top ten. The source of the sample is a study of T cells in Graves' hyperthyroidism and ophthalmopathy. Trimming removed 0 bases at V and 4 bases at J, with 10 bases between. Germline V gene data show CDR1 as LGHNA and CDR2 as YNFKEQ. This CDR3 has 14 amino acids. Whole-study results and caveats: The model foresaw ophthalmopathy a median around 6.4 months prior to onset.

The source material was blood. The sequence came from a woman in her forties with Graves' ophthalmopathy. This chain joins TRBV4-2 and TRBJ2-7; D possibly corresponds to TRBD1 (6 bases). The CDR3 sequence is CASSQEGASYEQYF. CDR3 in DNA: TGTGCCAGCAGCCAAGAGGGGGCGTCGTACGAGCAGTACTTC.